Shown below are 3 T cell receptor beta chains from a single sample sequenced in a study of cytotoxic CD8 clonotypes in ibrutinib-treated CLL. Data came from immunoSEQ multiplex PCR; TCRdb stores just in-frame clones and leaves some out. The repertoire holds some 70,000 clones, 90% seen once, with approximately 3.1% in the top ten. Sequences were derived from PBMCs, sampled after 12 months of ibrutinib treatment. Receptors were obtained from a human donor with chronic lymphocytic leukemia.

This chain connects TRBV4-2 to TRBJ2-3, with D unclear. CDR1 LGHNA and CDR2 YNFKEQ come from the germline V gene. V was shortened by 5 bases and J by 6 bases, with 12 bases between the two germline ends. The CDR3 extends over 13 amino acids. The CDR3 protein is CASSTAAFDTQYF. CDR3 DNA sequence: TGTGCCAGCAGCACAGCCGCCTTTGATACGCAGTATTTT.

V is TRBV28 and J is TRBJ2-1, with 11 nucleotides matching TRBD2. The V and J ends lost 7 bases and 3 bases, in that order; junction bases with no gene match: 2. Per germline, CDR1 MDHEN and CDR2 SYDVKM. The length of the CDR3 is 14 residues. In nucleotides, the CDR3 is TGTGCCAGCACTACTAGCGGGAGCTACAATGAGCAGTTCTTC. Translated: CASTTSGSYNEQFF.

This sequence joins TRBV9 and TRBJ2-2; maybe TRBD1 (5 bases). Germline CDR1 is SGDLS and CDR2 is YYNGEE. The CDR3 spans 14 residues. The germline V and J ends were trimmed by 1 base and 4 bases, with 8 bases remaining between them. This CDR3 is CASSVKGATGELFF. In DNA form, the CDR3 reads TGTGCCAGCAGCGTAAAAGGGGCCACCGGGGAGCTGTTTTTT.